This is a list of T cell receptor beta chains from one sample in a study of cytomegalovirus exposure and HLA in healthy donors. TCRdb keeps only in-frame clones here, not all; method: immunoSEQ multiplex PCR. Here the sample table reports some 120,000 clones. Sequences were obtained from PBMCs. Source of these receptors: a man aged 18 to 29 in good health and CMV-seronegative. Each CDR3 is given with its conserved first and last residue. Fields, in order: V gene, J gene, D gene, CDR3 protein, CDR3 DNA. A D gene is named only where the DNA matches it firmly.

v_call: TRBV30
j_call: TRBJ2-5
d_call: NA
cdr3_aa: CALNPLQGTQETQYF
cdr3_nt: TGTGCCCTGAACCCTCTACAGGGGACTCAAGAGACCCAGTACTTC

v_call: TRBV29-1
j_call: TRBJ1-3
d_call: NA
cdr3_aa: CSVLQGSSGNTIYF
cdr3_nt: TGCAGCGTTTTACAGGGTTCTTCTGGGAACACCATATATTTT

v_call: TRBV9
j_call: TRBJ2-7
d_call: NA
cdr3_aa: CASSVAPAESYEQYF
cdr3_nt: TGTGCCAGCAGCGTAGCCCCAGCGGAGTCCTACGAGCAGTACTTC

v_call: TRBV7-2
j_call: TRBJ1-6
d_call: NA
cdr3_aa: CASSRTFSNPVSPLHF
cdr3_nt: TGTGCCAGCAGCCGAACTTTTTCAAATCCCGTTTCACCCCTCCACTTT

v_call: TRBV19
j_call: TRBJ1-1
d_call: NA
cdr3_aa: CVTGDTEAFF
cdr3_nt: TGTGTAACGGGAGACACTGAAGCTTTCTTT

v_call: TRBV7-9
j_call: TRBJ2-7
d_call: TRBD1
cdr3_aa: CASATSGGEYEQYF
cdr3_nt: TGTGCCAGCGCGACCTCAGGGGGCGAATACGAGCAGTACTTC

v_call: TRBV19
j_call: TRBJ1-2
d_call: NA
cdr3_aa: CASSILVSDGYTF
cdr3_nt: TGTGCCAGTAGTATCCTAGTAAGCGATGGCTACACCTTC

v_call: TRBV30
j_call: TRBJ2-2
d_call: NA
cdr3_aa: CAWSVRGHFTGELFF
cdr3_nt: TGTGCCTGGAGTGTACGTGGACACTTCACCGGGGAGCTGTTTTTT

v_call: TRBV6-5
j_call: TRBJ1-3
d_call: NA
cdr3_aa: CASRMGASGNTIYF
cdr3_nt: TGTGCCAGCAGAATGGGGGCTTCTGGAAACACCATATATTTT

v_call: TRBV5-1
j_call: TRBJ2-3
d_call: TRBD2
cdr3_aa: CASSFFAGGLTDTQYF
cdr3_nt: TGCGCCAGCAGCTTTTTCGCGGGGGGCCTCACAGATACGCAGTATTTT

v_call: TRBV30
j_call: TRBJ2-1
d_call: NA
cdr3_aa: CAWSLFPSYNEQFF
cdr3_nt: TGTGCCTGGAGTCTTTTTCCCTCCTACAATGAGCAGTTCTTC

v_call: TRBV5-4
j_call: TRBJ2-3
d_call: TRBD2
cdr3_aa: CASSSGLPRSADTQYF
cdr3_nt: TGTGCCAGCAGCTCGGGACTACCCCGATCTGCAGATACGCAGTATTTT

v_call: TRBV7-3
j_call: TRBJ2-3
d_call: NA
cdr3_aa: CASSLGLVSDTQYF
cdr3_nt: TGTGCCAGCAGCTTGGGGCTAGTCTCAGATACGCAGTATTTT

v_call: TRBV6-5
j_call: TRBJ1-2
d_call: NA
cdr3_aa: CASSIFNRDGYTF
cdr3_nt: TGTGCCAGCAGTATTTTCAACAGGGACGGCTACACCTTC

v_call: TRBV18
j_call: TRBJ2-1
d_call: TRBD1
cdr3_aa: CASSPRGQGAHNEQFF
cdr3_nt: TGTGCCAGCTCACCAAGGGGACAGGGGGCTCACAATGAGCAGTTCTTC

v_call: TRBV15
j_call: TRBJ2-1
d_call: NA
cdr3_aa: CATWNGGGTYNEQFF
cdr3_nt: TGTGCCACCTGGAACGGAGGGGGCACCTACAATGAGCAGTTCTTC

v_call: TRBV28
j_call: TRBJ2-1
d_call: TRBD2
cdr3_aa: CASIGTSGTTPYNEQFF
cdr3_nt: TGTGCCAGCATCGGGACTAGCGGGACAACGCCCTACAATGAGCAGTTCTTC

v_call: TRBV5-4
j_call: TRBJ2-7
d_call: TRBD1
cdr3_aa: CASSLGRDRSSYEQYF
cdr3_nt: TGTGCCAGCAGCTTGGGAAGGGACAGGAGCTCCTACGAGCAGTACTTC

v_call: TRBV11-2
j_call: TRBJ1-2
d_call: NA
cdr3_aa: CASSLALNYGYTF
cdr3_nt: TGTGCCAGCAGCTTAGCCCTTAACTATGGCTACACCTTC

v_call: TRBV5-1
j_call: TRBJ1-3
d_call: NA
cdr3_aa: CASSLFPGSGNTIYF
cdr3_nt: TGCGCCAGCAGCTTATTCCCGGGCTCTGGAAACACCATATATTTT

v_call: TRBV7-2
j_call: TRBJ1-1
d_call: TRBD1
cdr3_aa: CASSPRQGGATEAFF
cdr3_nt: TGTGCCAGCAGCCCAAGACAGGGAGGCGCCACTGAAGCTTTCTTT

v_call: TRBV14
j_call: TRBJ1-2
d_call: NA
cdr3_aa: CASSLTGLRGYTF
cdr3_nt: TGTGCCAGCAGCCTAACAGGGTTACGTGGCTACACCTTC

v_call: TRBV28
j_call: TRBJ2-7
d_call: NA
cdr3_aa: CASSLNPYYEQYF
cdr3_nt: TGTGCCAGCAGTTTAAACCCCTACTACGAGCAGTACTTC

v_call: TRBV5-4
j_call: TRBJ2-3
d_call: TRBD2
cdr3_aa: CASSAGLAADTQYF
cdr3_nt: TGTGCCAGCAGCGCTGGACTAGCCGCAGATACGCAGTATTTT